The 31 T cell receptor beta chains in this list originate from one sample, sequenced in a study of glioma-infiltrating T cells. TCR alpha and beta CDR3 regions were amplified from RNA using iRepertoire nested multiplex PCR. In TCRdb, the multiplex PCR reads were re-called with MiXCR into one record per CDR3 protein. The data contain over 140,000 distinct CDR3 sequences, about 39% of them singletons. Specimen: glioma tissue, nonneoplastic brain tissue, or PBMCs (not recorded which). All receptors come from a human donor with low-grade glioma or glioblastoma, undergoing nonglioma brain surgery, or in good health (not recorded which).

This clonotype occurred many times. The chain combines TRBV15 with TRBJ2-1; 14 bases align to TRBD2. CDR3 length: 15 residues. Germline CDR1 and CDR2: LNHNV and YYDKDF (reference sequence). The junction had 5 bases not matched to a gene; V was cut back by 5 bases and J by 8 bases. As DNA, the CDR3 is TGTGCCACCAGCGAAGGACTAGCGGGAGGCTATGAGCAGTTCTTC. It specifies CATSEGLAGGYEQFF.

This clonotype was found a few times. This chain links TRBV27 with TRBJ1-2; TRBD1 matches at 9 bases. V shed 3 bases and J 6 bases; nucleotides not matched to a gene: 2. From germline, CDR1 is MNHEY and CDR2 SMNVEV (reference sequence). The CDR3 loop spans 13 amino acids. The CDR3 protein is CASSFGTGNGYTF. In nucleotides, the CDR3 is TGTGCCAGCAGTTTCGGGACAGGGAATGGCTACACCTTC.

As concerns this clonotype: Since a much larger clone is just one base distant, this may be a read error. The chain joins TRBV28 to TRBJ1-1; possibly TRBD1 for D (6 bases). CDR3 length: 14 residues. Germline V lookup: CDR1 MDHEN, CDR2 SYDVKM. The chain's CDR3 is CASRLGQQNTKAFF. CDR3 sequence (DNA): TGTGCCAGCAGGCTCGGACAGCAGAACACTAAAGCTTTCTTT.

Notes on this clonotype: A clone one base away is much larger, so this may be a read error. J is TRBJ2-3 and V is TRBV6-1; D ambiguous. The CDR3 sequence is 13 residues long. In germline, CDR1 is MNHNS, CDR2 SASEGT. The V end was cut by 8 bases, the J end by 1 base, with 10 bases between. DNA for the CDR3: TGTGCCAGCGAAGAGTGGGGCACAGATACGCAGTATTTT. Translating it yields CASEEWGTDTQYF.

To note about this clonotype: Its ends do not fully match the called genes, so a read error is possible. The genes are TRBV4-2 and TRBJ2-7; D may be TRBD1 (6 bases). Germline CDR1 is LGHNA and CDR2 is YNFKEQ. The CDR3 has 15 residues. CDR3 in amino acids: CASSQVAQGSHEQYF. CDR3 nucleotide sequence: TGTGCCAGCAGCCAAGTGGCACAGGGCTCCCACGAGCAGTACTTC.

The chain links TRBV6-1 to TRBJ2-2; 9 positions agree with TRBD2. CDR1 MNHNS and CDR2 SASEGT come from the germline V gene. This CDR3 spans 15 amino acids. Germline trimming cut 6 bases from V and 1 base from J; bases unmatched to any gene: 3. This CDR3 reads CASRPTSGNTGELFF. The DNA for the CDR3 is TGTGCCAGCAGGCCGACTAGCGGGAACACCGGGGAGCTGTTTTTT.

The rearrangement uses TRBV20-1 and TRBJ2-1; 9 bases fit TRBD2. The ends lost 4 bases at V and 0 bases at J; junction bases unmatched: 7. CDR1 is DFQATT, CDR2 SNEGSKA, per germline (reference sequence). This CDR3 comprises 16 residues. The CDR3 spells CSATRRAGGSYNEQFF. The CDR3 DNA follows: TGCAGTGCTACCCGAAGAGCGGGGGGCTCCTACAATGAGCAGTTCTTC.

Regarding this clonotype: The junction departs from germline at one end; a sequencing error may be responsible. Here the CDR3 reads CARSLRTLSYEQYF. CDR3 bases: TGTGCCCGCAGCCTGAGGACACTTAGCTACGAGCAGTACTTC. The chain has TRBV7-2 and TRBJ2-7; D possibly corresponds to TRBD1 (5 bases). CDR1 and CDR2 (germline): SGHTA, FQGNSA. CDR3 length: 14 residues.

The chain recombines TRBV27 with TRBJ1-1; no definite D call. Germline V CDR1 and CDR2: MNHEY, SMNVEV (reference sequence). Trimming cost V 3 bases and J 4 bases, with 9 bases left between them. This CDR3 has 13 amino acids. CDR3 sequence: CASSFGQFTEAFF. CDR3 sequence (DNA): TGTGCCAGCAGTTTCGGGCAGTTCACTGAAGCTTTCTTT.

This clonotype was counted between two and nine times. The rearrangement links TRBV6-2 or TRBV6-3 to TRBJ1-6; no clear D. Germline assignment: CDR1 MNHEY and CDR2 SVGEGT. V was shortened by 0 bases and J by 6 bases, with 6 bases between the two germline ends. The CDR3 length is 14 residues. The CDR3 DNA follows: TGTGCCAGCAGTTACTCGCAGTCTAATTCACCCCTCCACTTT. Its translation: CASSYSQSNSPLHF.

The chain has TRBV27 and TRBJ2-7; no definite D call. The CDR3 runs to 12 residues. Germline-derived CDR1 and CDR2 are MNHEY and SMNVEV (reference sequence). V was pared by 6 bases and J by 2 bases, with 8 bases between. Here the CDR3 DNA reads TGTGCCAGCAGCTTCGGAGCCTACGAGCAGTACTTC. Amino acids: CASSFGAYEQYF.

The chain uses TRBV6-1 and TRBJ2-7; D is possibly TRBD1 (6 bases). The CDR3 sequence is 15 residues long. The V gene's germline CDR1 is MNHNS and CDR2 SASEGT. V lost 6 bases and J lost 5, with 20 bases in between. CDR3 nucleotides: TGTGCCAGCAGAAAAAACAGGGAAGCTTTTGACGAGCAGTACTTC. Amino acid sequence: CASRKNREAFDEQYF.

The chain is built from TRBV6-9 and TRBJ2-5, with 9 positions matching TRBD2. Germline CDR1 MNHGY, CDR2 SVAAGI. This CDR3 comprises 14 residues. The trim removed 3 bases at V and 6 bases at J, leaving 5 bases unmatched. CDR3 amino acids: CASSYFTSGQTQYF. CDR3 DNA: TGTGCCAGCAGTTACTTTACTAGCGGGCAGACCCAGTACTTC.

In this sample, this clonotype turned up many times. The chain links TRBV7-9 to TRBJ2-3; D not certain. The CDR3 is 12 residues long. Germline assignment: CDR1 SEHNR and CDR2 FQNEAQ (reference sequence). The germline V and J ends were trimmed by 3 bases and 4 bases, with 5 bases remaining between them. CDR3 DNA: TGTGCCAGCAGCTTGGCCTCAGATACGCAGTATTTT. Amino acid sequence: CASSLASDTQYF.

The chain links TRBV28 to TRBJ2-7; D is perhaps TRBD1 or TRBD2 (5 bases each). Germline CDR1 is MDHEN and CDR2 is SYDVKM. V was clipped by 4 bases and J by 2 bases, with 18 bases between them. The CDR3 runs 16 residues. CDR3 in DNA: TGTGCCAGCAGTTATGGTTCGGGACGTCAACCCTACGAGCAGTACTTC. It codes for CASSYGSGRQPYEQYF.

This clonotype was observed at least ten times. The gene calls are TRBV6-2 or TRBV6-3 and TRBJ2-1, with D uncertain. This CDR3 is built from 15 residues. Trimming left V 2 bases short and J 3 bases short, with 11 bases between. CDR1 is MNHEY and CDR2 is SVGEGT in the germline V gene. The CDR3 DNA follows: TGTGCCAGCAGTTACAGGTCGCAGGTCTACAATGAGCAGTTCTTC. Translated, it gives CASSYRSQVYNEQFF.

This clonotype was seen a handful of times. The chain carries TRBV6-1 and TRBJ1-2; D unresolved. CDR3 length equals 14 residues. CDR1 is MNHNS, CDR2 SASEGT, per germline. V shed 6 bases and J shed 4 bases, with 15 bases lying between them. This chain's CDR3 is CASSLDWGSYGYTF. CDR3 nucleotide sequence: TGTGCCAGCAGCCTGGACTGGGGTTCCTATGGCTACACCTTC.

The V gene is TRBV12-3 or TRBV12-4, the J gene TRBJ1-2; 10 bases line up with TRBD1. This CDR3 is built from 15 residues. The V segment lost 6 bases and the J segment 7 bases; nucleotides outside the gene matches: 11. The CDR3 sequence: CASSSPGTGESGYTF. The CDR3 DNA is TGTGCCAGCAGCTCCCCCGGGACAGGGGAGTCTGGCTACACCTTC.

The J gene is TRBJ1-2, the V gene TRBV7-9, with D unclear. Trimming removed 5 bases from V and 3 bases from J, with 7 bases in between. Germline V gives CDR1 SEHNR, CDR2 FQNEAQ (reference sequence). The CDR3 has 12 residues. The CDR3, as DNA: TGTGCCAGCAGCACCCTTTACTATGGCTACACCTTC. Residues: CASSTLYYGYTF.

This clonotype was counted between two and nine times. This chain joins TRBV20-1 and TRBJ2-1, with TRBD2 matching over 9 bases. The J segment lost 6 bases and the V segment lost 6 bases, leaving 3 bases of the junction unmatched. The CDR3 consists of 12 residues. CDR1 and CDR2 from the germline V gene are DFQATT and SNEGSKA (reference sequence). The CDR3 here is CSARLAVNEQFF. CDR3 DNA sequence: TGCAGTGCCCGACTAGCGGTCAATGAGCAGTTCTTC.

This clonotype was recorded at least ten times. In nucleotides, the CDR3 is TGCGCCAGCAGCCAAGGACTAGCGGGTTACAATGAGCAGTTCTTC. It is translated as CASSQGLAGYNEQFF. The chain employs TRBV4-1 and TRBJ2-1; 10 bases are a match to TRBD2. The CDR3 contains 15 residues. The germline V gene encodes CDR1 MGHRA and CDR2 YSYEKL. V shed 1 base, J shed 4 bases, and the junction held 1 base outside the gene matches.

Concerning this clonotype itself: One base away lies a much larger clone, so this may be a sequencing read error. The chain couples TRBV6-2 or TRBV6-3 to TRBJ1-6, with 7 bases fitting TRBD1. Germline trimming cut 7 bases from V and 5 bases from J; bases unmatched to any gene: 5. Per germline, CDR1 MNHEY and CDR2 SVGEGT. This CDR3 has 14 amino acids. For the CDR3, the DNA is TGTGCCAGCACTGTTGACAGGGATAATTCACCCCTCCACTTT. The encoded protein is CASTVDRDNSPLHF.

As to this clonotype: A much larger clone is a single base away; this may be a read error. The chain links TRBV6-1 to TRBJ1-5; no definite D call. Germline CDR1 is MNHNS and CDR2 is SASEGT. The length of the CDR3 is 13 residues. V lost 6 bases and J 10 bases, leaving 16 bases between the germline ends. In DNA form, the CDR3 reads TGTGCCAGCAGCTCCGCCCATGTTCATCCCCAGCATTTT. It translates to CASSSAHVHPQHF.

There are many counts of this clonotype. The gene calls are TRBV20-1 and TRBJ2-3, with D possibly matching TRBD1 (6 bases). The CDR3 has 15 residues. Germline V CDR1 and CDR2: DFQATT, SNEGSKA (reference sequence). V was pared by 6 bases and J by 3 bases, with 19 bases between. Here the CDR3 reads CSAMRRGSITDTQYF. CDR3 in DNA: TGCAGTGCCATGCGTAGGGGGTCGATAACAGATACGCAGTATTTT.

The gene calls are TRBV6-1 and TRBJ1-2; 10 positions agree with TRBD1. Germline trimming cut 6 bases from V and 5 bases from J; bases unmatched to any gene: 6. The germline gives CDR1 MNHNS, CDR2 SASEGT. The CDR3 is made up of 14 amino acids. The CDR3 protein is CASRRDRGGYGYTF. The CDR3 DNA reads TGTGCCAGCAGGCGGGACAGGGGTGGATATGGCTACACCTTC.

There are many counts of this clonotype. The chain recombines TRBV11-2 with TRBJ1-2; D is ambiguous. The CDR3 extends over 12 amino acids. Germline-derived CDR1 and CDR2 are SGHAT and FQNNGV. The V and J ends lost 1 base and 5 bases respectively, with 5 bases between them. CDR3 in DNA: TGTGCCAGCAGCTTAGGGGAGTATGGCTACACCTTC. Encoded protein: CASSLGEYGYTF.

This clonotype has ten or more counts. The rearrangement links TRBV4-1 to TRBJ1-6; D is uncertain. V shed 5 bases and J shed 5 bases, with 16 bases lying between them. This CDR3 comprises 16 residues. The germline V gene encodes CDR1 MGHRA and CDR2 YSYEKL. The CDR3 DNA reads as TGCGCCAGCAGCGCGAGGGTTTCCGGGAATAATTCACCCCTCCACTTT. Its translation: CASSARVSGNNSPLHF.

This chain connects TRBV5-1 to TRBJ2-5; 9 bases match TRBD1. V shed 4 bases and J 5 bases; nucleotides not matched to a gene: 6. The CDR3 contains 14 residues. Germline values: CDR1 SGHRS, CDR2 YFSETQ. CDR3 DNA: TGCGCCAGCAGCCTAACAGGGGGCGACGAGACCCAGTACTTC. Protein sequence: CASSLTGGDETQYF. The whole variable domain, remainder taken from reference TRBV5-1 and TRBJ2-5, is KAGVTQTPRYLIKTRGQQVTLSCSPISGHRSVSWYQQTPGQGLQFLFEYFSETQRNKGNFPGRFSGRQFSNSRSEMNVSTLELGDSALYLCASSLTGGDETQYFGPGTRLLVL.

This chain uses TRBV7-2 with TRBJ2-3, with TRBD2 identical over 11 bases. The CDR3 contains 16 residues. V gave up 3 bases and J gave up 2 bases; unmatched junction bases: 4. Germline V gene data show CDR1 as SGHTA and CDR2 as FQGNSA. Here the CDR3 DNA reads TGTGCCAGCAGCTTGGGGACTAGCGGCCTCACAGATACGCAGTATTTT. Translating gives CASSLGTSGLTDTQYF.

The rearrangement joins TRBV20-1 to TRBJ2-7; D unresolved. The germline CDR1 and CDR2 sequences are DFQATT and SNEGSKA (reference sequence). The CDR3 runs to 13 residues. V lost 3 bases and J lost 2, with 11 bases in between. CDR3 sequence reads: CSASIDTTYEQYF. Here the CDR3 DNA reads TGCAGTGCTAGCATTGACACAACCTACGAGCAGTACTTC.

This clonotype showed up just once. CDR3 DNA sequence: TGCAGCGTTGAGGACGGGGGCACAGATACGCAGTATTTT. It translates to CSVEDGGTDTQYF. The gene calls are TRBV29-1 and TRBJ2-3; weak D call: TRBD2 (5 bases). V lost 3 bases and J 1 base, leaving 8 bases between the germline ends. The CDR3 totals 13 residues. Per germline, CDR1 SQVTM and CDR2 ANQGSEA.